This entry lists 11 T cell receptor beta chains sequenced from one sample in a study of somatic mutations in cytotoxic T cells in rheumatoid arthritis. TCRdb keeps only in-frame clones here, not all; method: immunoSEQ multiplex PCR. The table lists approximately 21,000 clones, approximately 78% of them singletons. Material: CD8+ T cells sorted from blood. These receptors all stem from an adult with rheumatoid arthritis.

In this sample, this clone is medium-sized. V is TRBV20-1 and J is TRBJ1-1, with TRBD1 as a possible D gene (6 bases). The CDR3 length is 11 residues. The ends were cut back, 5 bases at V and 4 bases at J, with 8 bases in the middle. Per the germline V gene, CDR1 is DFQATT and CDR2 is SNEGSKA (reference sequence). The CDR3 sequence: CSARGATEAFF. The CDR3 nucleotides read TGCAGTGCTCGGGGGGCCACTGAAGCTTTCTTT.

The gene calls are TRBV7-9 and TRBJ1-1; no clear D. The germline V gene has CDR1 SEHNR and CDR2 FQNEAQ (reference sequence). The ends were cut back, 3 bases at V and 0 bases at J, with 8 bases in the middle. This CDR3 is built from 14 residues. The CDR3 nucleotides are TGTGCCAGCAGCTTTCCAGACATGAACACTGAAGCTTTCTTT. Amino acid sequence: CASSFPDMNTEAFF.

The chain is built from TRBV4-2 and TRBJ2-3; a weak D match, TRBD2 (7 bases). Germline values: CDR1 LGHNA, CDR2 YNFKEQ. The CDR3 contains 18 residues. The V gene lost 0 bases and the J gene lost 2 bases, with 18 bases spanning the gap. As DNA, the CDR3 is TGTGCCAGCAGCCAAGAATTTGTGGCGGGGGCTTACACAGATACGCAGTATTTT. Translated, it gives CASSQEFVAGAYTDTQYF.

The V gene is TRBV4-1, the J gene TRBJ2-3; possibly TRBD1 for D (6 bases). The V end was cut by 6 bases, the J end by 2 bases, with 12 bases between. This CDR3 has 14 amino acids. Germline V gene sequence: CDR1 MGHRA, CDR2 YSYEKL. The CDR3 region has the DNA TGCGCCAGCAGGCCGGACAGCACCACAGATACGCAGTATTTT. Its translation is CASRPDSTTDTQYF.

Of note for this clone: The sample contains more than one DNA sequence encoding this CDR3. The V and J genes are TRBV19 and TRBJ1-1, with D unresolved. Germline CDR1 LNHDA, CDR2 SQIVND (reference sequence). V lost 3 bases and J lost 5, with 10 bases in between. The CDR3 loop spans 13 amino acids. CDR3 in amino acids: CASSILPGTEAFF. CDR3 sequence (DNA): TGTGCCAGTAGTATTCTCCCGGGAACTGAAGCTTTCTTT.

V is TRBV10-2 and J is TRBJ1-6; TRBD1 aligns across 7 bases. The CDR3 runs 17 residues. V trimming: 3 bases; J trimming: 9 bases; junction bases outside the gene matches: 14. From germline, CDR1 is WSHSY and CDR2 SAAADI. CDR3 region: CASSDLDRVNWGSPLHF. In DNA, the CDR3 is TGCGCCAGCAGTGATCTAGACAGGGTTAATTGGGGTTCACCCCTCCACTTT.

The gene calls are TRBV13 and TRBJ2-7; tentative D call: TRBD2 (5 bases). This CDR3 is built from 14 residues. V was clipped by 5 bases and J by 0 bases, with 11 bases between them. Looked up from germline, CDR1 is PRHDT and CDR2 is FYEKMQ (reference sequence). The DNA of the CDR3 is TGTGCCAGCAGCCCCACGGGGTTCTCCTACGAGCAGTACTTC. Amino acid sequence: CASSPTGFSYEQYF.

V and J are TRBV13 and TRBJ2-1; 7 bases are shared with TRBD1. V shed 5 bases, J shed 4 bases, and the junction held 11 bases outside the gene matches. Germline assignment: CDR1 PRHDT and CDR2 FYEKMQ (reference sequence). The CDR3 consists of 16 residues. CDR3 DNA: TGTGCCAGCAGCCCTCAGACAGGGCGGGCATACAATGAGCAGTTCTTC. Amino acids: CASSPQTGRAYNEQFF.

The rearrangement joins TRBV6-4 to TRBJ2-5; D possibly corresponds to TRBD2 (6 bases). V was clipped by 6 bases and J by 5 bases, with 22 bases between them. This CDR3 contains 16 residues. Germline V CDR1 and CDR2: MRHNA, SNTAGT. The CDR3 DNA sequence: TGTGCCAGCAGCCCCGGGGGAGGACTTAGGGGCGAGACCCAGTACTTC. Translation: CASSPGGGLRGETQYF.

The V call is TRBV7-8, the J call TRBJ1-4, with D tentatively TRBD1 (6 bases). The CDR3 sequence is 14 residues long. From germline, CDR1 is SGHVS and CDR2 FQNEAQ. V lost 8 bases and J lost 8, with 18 bases in between. CDR3 nucleotides: TGTGCCAGCGGGAACCGGGACATAGGAGAAAAACTGTTTTTT. Amino acids: CASGNRDIGEKLFF.

This chain connects TRBV15 to TRBJ1-1; D is undetermined. The CDR3 is 13 amino acids. V lost 6 bases to trimming and J lost 1 base, with 9 bases between them. Germline V gene lookup returns CDR1 LNHNV and CDR2 YYDKDF (reference sequence). The CDR3: CATREDWNTEAFF. In DNA form, the CDR3 reads TGTGCCACCAGGGAAGATTGGAACACTGAAGCTTTCTTT.